The rows below give T cell receptor beta chains drawn from one sample of a study of control samples from healthy donors and cancer patients. Sequencing used immunoSEQ multiplex PCR; TCRdb keeps in-frame clones, though not all of them. The table includes fewer than 100,000 clones, 88% detected once. The sequencing sample was made of blood. The receptor set was obtained from a woman aged 45-65 years in good health. CDR3s include the opening cysteine and the closing phenylalanine or tryptophan. The D gene is left open where the match is weak. Clone size, where shown, is once, few, many, or a class for clones that have expanded.

>TRBJ1-1|NA|TRBV20-1|NA
CSLGGLNEAFF
TGCAGTCTGGGGGGGCTTAACGAAGCTTTCTTT
>TRBJ1-6|NA|TRBV30|NA
CAWSGIHNSPLHF
TGTGCCTGGAGTGGGATTCATAATTCACCCCTCCACTTT
>TRBJ1-2|TRBD1|TRBV7-2|NA
CASSDPGQRPYGYTF
TGTGCCAGCAGCGATCCGGGACAGAGACCCTATGGCTACACCTTC
>TRBJ1-1|NA|TRBV19|once
CASSPNWKGDEAFF
TGTGCCAGTAGCCCTAATTGGAAAGGCGATGAAGCTTTCTTT
>TRBJ2-3|TRBD2|TRBV5-1|NA
CASSGVVRGAGDTQYF
TGCGCCAGCAGCGGCGTGGTGCGGGGGGCCGGGGATACGCAGTATTTT
>TRBJ2-1|NA|TRBV2|few
CASTPRVDEQFF
TGTGCCAGCACCCCCCGCGTTGATGAGCAGTTCTTC
>TRBJ1-1|NA|TRBV9|NA
CASSEDWNTEAFF
TGTGCCAGCAGCGAGGACTGGAACACTGAAGCTTTCTTT
>TRBJ2-3|NA|TRBV19|NA
CASSPPGQLIDTQYF
TGTGCCAGTAGTCCTCCGGGACAACTTATAGATACGCAGTATTTT
>TRBJ2-7|NA|TRBV29-1|NA
CSVVSRGEQYF
TGCAGCGTTGTGAGCAGAGGTGAGCAGTACTTC
>TRBJ1-2|NA|TRBV5-6|NA
CASSLATRVYGYTF
TGTGCCAGCAGCTTGGCTACGAGAGTCTATGGCTACACCTTC
>TRBJ2-1|NA|TRBV6-6|once
CASTEDNEQFF
TGTGCCAGCACCGAAGACAATGAGCAGTTCTTC
>TRBJ1-1|NA|TRBV7-9|once
CASSLKGQGNTEAFF
TGTGCCAGCAGCTTAAAGGGCCAGGGGAACACTGAAGCTTTCTTT
>TRBJ1-1|NA|TRBV18|once
CASSRRTGAEAFF
TGTGCCAGCTCACGACGTACGGGGGCTGAAGCTTTCTTT